This entry is about one T cell receptor (beta chain). Its antigen remains unidentified. Base-call qualities are not available, and no considerably larger clone is one nucleotide away. The library was prepared using 5' RACE. Sequencing was carried out with an Illumina HiSeq 2500. A second PCR of about 6 to 12 cycles was run with a J-beta primer mix and a sample-barcoded 5' primer. A unique molecular identifier was introduced onto each TCR beta cDNA molecule by a template-switch 5' adaptor carrying 12 random nucleotides. Each sample yielded at least 2.5 million CDR3-containing paired-end reads. First-strand cDNA synthesis was performed from all RNA using the Mint cDNA synthesis kit, with priming by a TRBC-specific oligonucleotide. Following uracil-DNA glycosylase treatment, all cDNA underwent a first 18-cycle PCR with the universal primers M1SS and BC2_uni_R. The source study handled its data this way. For normalization, 1 million high-quality reads, each with a distinct molecular identifier, were randomly selected from each sample. Instead of being binned into consensus sequences, reads that shared molecular identifiers were thrown out. MiTCR, with a Q25 quality threshold and the strictest error-elimination algorithm, was used for CDR3 identification, clonotype clustering and error correction. A nonparametric unseen species model using Euler transformation provided a lower-bound estimate of total TCR beta diversity. Using fastp trimming at Q25 and MiXCR clonotype assembly, TCRdb reanalyzed the public sequencing data and kept in-frame beta chains. Merged by CDR3 protein, the rows form single entries marked with the most common genes and DNA. The V and J calls shown here were made by TCRdb, not taken from the authors' results. Here the sample has about 1.6 million distinct CDR3 sequences; 34% occur a single time. Around 11% of the sample comes from the top ten.

The data were obtained in a study of blood T cells in healthy people across ages (dated by TCRdb to the mid-2010s). Notes on the research overall: Template switching captured roughly one uniquely barcoded TCR beta cDNA molecule per two T cells in model experiments. To track age-related changes in TCR beta repertoire diversity, the study relied on deep sequencing normalized with unique cDNA molecular identifiers. Four age groups were formed from the donors: young (average about 17 years), middle-aged (approximately 42), aged (62) and long-lived (approximately 80). To avoid experimental bias, donors of different ages were randomly spread across the sequencing lanes. For two donors (one aged 18 to 29 and one aged 80 or older), the study analyzed two additional independent replicas of 1 million unique cDNA reads from the same blood draw. Results and caveats for the whole study, not just this receptor: The CMV infection status of donors was not known, potentially confounding age-related changes in expanded clonotypes. Observed TCR beta diversity per million T cells fell roughly linearly with age, and a significant reduction was already apparent by age approximately 41. Estimates of total diversity from one million sequenced T cells were regarded as lower bounds and underestimates. A strong correlation was found between observed TCR beta diversity and the percentage of naive T cells measured by flow cytometry. Because profiling used bulk unsorted PBMCs, naive and antigen-experienced compartments could not be compared conclusively. The long-lived group showed more naive CD4+ T cells, fewer expanded clones and increased TCR diversity than the aged group, suggesting age selection.

The V and J ends are trimmed by 3 bases and 5 bases, leaving 8 bases between them. Measured from the cysteine to the phenylalanine, the CDR3 is 11 residues long. Just the 33-base CDR3 DNA is kept, in frame starting at base 1. From the germline V gene (reference sequence), CDR1 is DFQATT and CDR2 is SNEGSKA. The donors were a few dozen Caucasian individuals from Russia, aged roughly 6 to 90 years, who were systemically healthy. Each donor gave ten milliliters of peripheral blood, collected into EDTA-treated Vacutainer tubes. Ficoll-Paque density-gradient centrifugation was used to isolate PBMCs, with at least 7 million obtained per sample. Total RNA, at least 6 micrograms per sample, was extracted from PBMCs with Trizol reagent. The percentages of naive CD45RAhigh/CD27high T cells were determined by flow cytometry on a PBMC aliquot from every donor.

This receptor was identified in a woman aged 25 to 39 in good health. The sequence links TRBV20-1 to TRBJ2-7, with no D gene named confidently. The sequenced material came from blood. This receptor has the CDR3 CSASALDEQYF. Read as DNA, the sequence is TGCAGTGCTAGCGCTTTGGACGAGCAGTACTTC.